The 13 T cell receptor beta chains given below trace back to one sample, sequenced in a study of blood T cell repertoires in COVID-19. Sequencing used immunoSEQ multiplex PCR; TCRdb keeps in-frame clones, though not all of them. This sample has 160,000 or so clones, with around 84% found just once. Sample: PBMCs or T cells enriched from blood (not recorded which). These receptor sequences come from a woman in her fifties or sixties who had recovered from COVID-19.

This chain connects TRBV18 to TRBJ1-3; the D gene is possibly TRBD1 (6 bases). V dropped 3 bases and J dropped 11 bases, with 11 bases sitting between them. The CDR3 runs to 12 residues. The germline CDR1 and CDR2 sequences are KGHSH and LQKENI. This chain's CDR3 is CASSPDSGAIYF. CDR3 coding DNA: TGTGCCAGCTCACCGGACAGCGGGGCCATATATTTT.

The V call is TRBV19, the J call TRBJ2-2; 9 bases line up with TRBD1. CDR1 LNHDA and CDR2 SQIVND come from the germline V gene (reference sequence). The CDR3 is 16 amino acids. Trimming cost V 10 bases and J 4 bases; bases outside gene matches: 13. The CDR3 coding sequence is TGTGCCACCCGAGGTCTACAGGGGGCAGGCACCGGGGAGCTGTTTTTT. It is translated as CATRGLQGAGTGELFF.

The chain carries TRBV29-1 and TRBJ2-1, with 11 bases aligning to TRBD2. The CDR3 runs 15 residues. V shed 6 bases, J shed 4 bases, and the junction held 8 bases outside the gene matches. Germline V CDR1 and CDR2: SQVTM, ANQGSEA. CDR3 residues: CSVGLAGGRYNEQFF. The CDR3 DNA is TGCAGCGTCGGGCTAGCGGGAGGAAGGTACAATGAGCAGTTCTTC.

The V gene is TRBV7-2, the J gene TRBJ2-7; TRBD2 matches at 10 bases. V trimming: 5 bases; J trimming: 3 bases; junction bases outside the gene matches: 7. Per the germline V gene, CDR1 is SGHTA and CDR2 is FQGNSA. The CDR3 length is 15 residues. CDR3 residues: CASSLQRGGLYEQYF. CDR3 nucleotides: TGTGCCAGCAGCCTACAGCGGGGGGGACTCTACGAGCAGTACTTC.

The V gene is TRBV6-5, the J gene TRBJ2-3, with 8 bases matching TRBD1. Germline V CDR1 and CDR2: MNHEY, SVGAGI. The CDR3 consists of 15 residues. V lost 10 bases, J lost 1 base, and 10 bases stayed unmatched. CDR3 sequence (DNA): TGTGCCATGGCGCAGGGGGCCGGACGCACAGATACGCAGTATTTT. It translates to CAMAQGAGRTDTQYF.

This sequence joins TRBV20-1 and TRBJ2-7; D is ambiguous. Germline V gene lookup returns CDR1 DFQATT and CDR2 SNEGSKA (reference sequence). Trimming pared 1 base from V and 6 bases from J, leaving 7 bases between. The CDR3 length is 11 residues. CDR3 coding DNA: TGCAGTGCTAGAGGGGCAGCCGAGCAGTACTTC. Translated: CSARGAAEQYF.

The chain links TRBV25-1 to TRBJ2-1; 9 bases are shared with TRBD1. Germline V gives CDR1 MGHDK, CDR2 SYGVNS. This CDR3 is built from 14 residues. Germline trimming cut 5 bases from V and 5 bases from J; bases unmatched to any gene: 4. DNA of the CDR3: TGTGCCAGCAGTAAGACAGGGGGGGACAATGAGCAGTTCTTC. Protein: CASSKTGGDNEQFF.

The chain has TRBV19 and TRBJ1-5; a possible D gene is TRBD1 (6 bases). Germline V gene sequence: CDR1 LNHDA, CDR2 SQIVND (reference sequence). The CDR3 runs to 15 residues. The V gene lost 0 bases and the J gene lost 2 bases, with 8 bases spanning the gap. The CDR3 loop reads CASSIEGAGNQPQHF. CDR3 nucleotide sequence: TGTGCCAGTAGTATAGAGGGGGCGGGCAATCAGCCCCAGCATTTT. Supplemented by reference TRBV19 and TRBJ1-5, the full variable domain reads DGGITQSPKYLFRKEGQNVTLSCEQNLNHDAMYWYRQDPGQGLRLIYYSQIVNDFQKGDIAEGYSVSREKKESFPLTVTSAQKNPTAFYLCASSIEGAGNQPQHFGDGTRLSIL.

The chain is built from TRBV2 and TRBJ1-4; a weak D match, TRBD1 (6 bases). The CDR3 has 13 residues. V was clipped by 6 bases and J by 8 bases, with 13 bases between them. Germline V CDR1 and CDR2: SNHLY, FYNNEI. The CDR3 is CASRQQGWEKLFF. DNA for the CDR3: TGTGCCAGCAGACAACAGGGTTGGGAAAAACTGTTTTTT.

The chain recombines TRBV27 with TRBJ1-5, with D tentatively TRBD1 (5 bases). Germline assignment: CDR1 MNHEY and CDR2 SMNVEV (reference sequence). V lost 4 bases and J 2 bases, leaving 15 bases between the germline ends. There are 16 residues in the CDR3. The CDR3: CASSSRGTLGNQPQHF. CDR3 nucleotide sequence: TGTGCCAGCAGTTCTCGCGGGACGTTGGGCAATCAGCCCCAGCATTTT.

The chain recombines TRBV2 with TRBJ2-3, with 7 bases that match TRBD2. Germline V gene sequence: CDR1 SNHLY, CDR2 FYNNEI. CDR3 length equals 14 residues. V shed 4 bases, J shed 8 bases, and the junction held 9 bases outside the gene matches. The DNA of the CDR3 is TGTGCCAGCAGTGGACGGGACTATTTGGGTACGCAGTATTTT. Its protein product is CASSGRDYLGTQYF.

CDR3 loop: CASSSSDYYGYTF. Written as DNA, the CDR3 is TGTGCCAGCAGCTCCTCAGATTACTATGGCTACACCTTC. V and J are TRBV7-2 and TRBJ1-2; D ambiguous. V lost 4 bases and J lost 3, with 9 bases in between. The CDR3 runs 13 residues. From germline, CDR1 is SGHTA and CDR2 FQGNSA.

This clone has more than one count but fewer than ten. The chain has TRBV28 and TRBJ1-5; perhaps TRBD1 as D (5 bases). V lost 5 bases and J lost 1, with 15 bases in between. This CDR3 region has 16 residues. Germline assignment: CDR1 MDHEN and CDR2 SYDVKM. The DNA for the CDR3 is TGTGCCAGCAGTCCAGCGGGGGAATCGAGCAATCAGCCCCAGCATTTT. Amino acid sequence: CASSPAGESSNQPQHF. Filled out from reference TRBV28 and TRBJ1-5, the complete variable domain reads DVKVTQSSRYLVKRTGEKVFLECVQDMDHENMFWYRQDPGLGLRLIYFSYDVKMKEKGDIPEGYSVSREKKERFSLILESASTNQTSMYLCASSPAGESSNQPQHFGDGTRLSIL.